This TCR beta chain was obtained from a study of T cell therapy after organ transplantation. Sequencing used immunoSEQ multiplex PCR; TCRdb keeps in-frame clones, though not all of them. The sample lists around 2,000 clones, approximately 70% occurring once. Of note for this clone: No antigen is known for it.

Study-level findings and limits: Lower pretherapy CD8 clonality went with larger post-therapy fold change.

CDR1 and CDR2 (germline): MNHEY, SMNVEV (reference sequence). CDR3 length: 16 residues. Germline trimming cut 3 bases from V and 5 bases from J; bases unmatched to any gene: 9. The V gene is TRBV27, the J gene TRBJ2-7; 11 positions match TRBD2. This receptor was taken from a human patient who had received a solid organ transplant and had CMV disease. The specimen comprised CD8+ T cells from blood, sampled before autologous CMV-specific T cell therapy. CDR3 nucleotide sequence: TGTGCCAGCAGTTTCTCAACTAGCGGGAGTTGGAACGAGCAGTACTTC. Its protein product is CASSFSTSGSWNEQYF.